This TCR beta chain was retrieved from a study of identifying expanded T cells in peripheral blood. In the case of this clone: The antigen remains unidentified.

Regarding the study as a whole: Roughly 1.1 clones differed between technical replicates, versus about 16 and 19 over time. Across healthy donors, higher total template counts meant significantly greater approximately two-week count variance.

The germline gives CDR1 GTSNPN, CDR2 SVGIG (reference sequence). With V trimmed by 4 bases and J by 9 bases, 7 bases remained unmatched. This CDR3 region has 14 residues. Collection occurred without any documented infections or immune events in donors. Clones were sequenced by immunoSEQ multiplex PCR, and TCRdb holds only the in-frame ones, with some missing. The profile covers roughly 81,000 clones, with roughly 89% appearing a single time and around a fifth taken by the ten largest. V is TRBV30 and J is TRBJ2-1; 12 nucleotides line up with TRBD2. The sample consisted of blood. The source is a person aged 18 to 70 in good health. The CDR3 sequence: CAWTRLAGVIEQFF. For the CDR3, the DNA is TGTGCCTGGACCAGACTAGCGGGAGTCATTGAGCAGTTCTTC.